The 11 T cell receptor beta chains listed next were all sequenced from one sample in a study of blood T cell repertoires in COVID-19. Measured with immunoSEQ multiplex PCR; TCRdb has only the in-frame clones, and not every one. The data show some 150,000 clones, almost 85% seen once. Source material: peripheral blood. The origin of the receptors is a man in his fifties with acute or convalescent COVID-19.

In nucleotides, the CDR3 is TGTGCCAGCAGTTCGCAGAGGAATCAGCCCCAGCATTTT. It encodes CASSSQRNQPQHF. This chain connects TRBV6-2 or TRBV6-3 to TRBJ1-5, with unresolved D. The V gene's germline CDR1 is MNHEY and CDR2 SVGEGT. The length of the CDR3 is 13 residues. Deletions cut 4 bases from V and 4 bases from J, with 8 bases between.

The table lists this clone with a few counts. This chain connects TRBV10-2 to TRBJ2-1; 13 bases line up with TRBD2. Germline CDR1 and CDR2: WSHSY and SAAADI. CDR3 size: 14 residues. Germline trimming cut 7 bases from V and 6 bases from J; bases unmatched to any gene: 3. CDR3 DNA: TGCGCCAGCAACGGACTAGCGGGGGTCAATGAGCAGTTCTTC. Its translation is CASNGLAGVNEQFF.

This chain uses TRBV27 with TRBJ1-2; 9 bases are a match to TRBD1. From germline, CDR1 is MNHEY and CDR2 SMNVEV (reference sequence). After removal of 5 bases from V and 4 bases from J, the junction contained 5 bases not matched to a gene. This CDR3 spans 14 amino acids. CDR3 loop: CASSLQDRGYGYTF. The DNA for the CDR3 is TGTGCCAGCAGTCTTCAGGACAGGGGCTATGGCTACACCTTC.

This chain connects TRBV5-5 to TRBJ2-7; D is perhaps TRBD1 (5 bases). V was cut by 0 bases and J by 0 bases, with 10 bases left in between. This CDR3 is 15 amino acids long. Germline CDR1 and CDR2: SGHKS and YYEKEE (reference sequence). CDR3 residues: CASSLAGFRSYEQYF. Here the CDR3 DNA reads TGTGCCAGCAGCTTGGCAGGGTTCCGCTCCTACGAGCAGTACTTC.

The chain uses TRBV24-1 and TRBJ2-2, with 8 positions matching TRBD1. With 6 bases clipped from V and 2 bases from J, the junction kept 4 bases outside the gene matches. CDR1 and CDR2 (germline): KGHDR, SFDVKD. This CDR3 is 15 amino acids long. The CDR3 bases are TGTGCCACCAGTCCGGGACAGGATAACACCGGGGAGCTGTTTTTT. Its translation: CATSPGQDNTGELFF.

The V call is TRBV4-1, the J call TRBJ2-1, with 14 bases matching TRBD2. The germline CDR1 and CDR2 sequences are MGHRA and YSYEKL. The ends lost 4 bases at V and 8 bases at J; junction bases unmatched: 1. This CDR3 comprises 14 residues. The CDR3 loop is CASSPGLAGDEQFF. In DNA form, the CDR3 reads TGCGCCAGCAGCCCGGGACTAGCGGGAGATGAGCAGTTCTTC.

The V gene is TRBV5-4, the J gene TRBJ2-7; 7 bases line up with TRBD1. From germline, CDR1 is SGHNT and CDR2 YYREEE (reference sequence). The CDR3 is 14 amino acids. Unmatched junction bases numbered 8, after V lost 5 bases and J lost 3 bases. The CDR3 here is CASRESGQDYEQYF. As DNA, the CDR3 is TGTGCCAGCAGAGAATCAGGACAGGACTACGAGCAGTACTTC.

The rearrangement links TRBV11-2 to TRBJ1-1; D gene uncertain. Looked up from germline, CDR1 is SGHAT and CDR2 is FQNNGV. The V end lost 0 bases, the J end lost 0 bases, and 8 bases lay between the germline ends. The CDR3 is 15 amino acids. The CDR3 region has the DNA TGTGCCAGCAGCTTAGACGGGGAGGTGAACACTGAAGCTTTCTTT. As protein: CASSLDGEVNTEAFF.

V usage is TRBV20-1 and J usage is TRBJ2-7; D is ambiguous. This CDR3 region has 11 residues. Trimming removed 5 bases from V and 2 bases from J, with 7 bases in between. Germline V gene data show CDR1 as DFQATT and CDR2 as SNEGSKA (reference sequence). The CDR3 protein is CSALRTYEQYF. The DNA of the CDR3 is TGCAGTGCTTTGCGGACCTACGAGCAGTACTTC.

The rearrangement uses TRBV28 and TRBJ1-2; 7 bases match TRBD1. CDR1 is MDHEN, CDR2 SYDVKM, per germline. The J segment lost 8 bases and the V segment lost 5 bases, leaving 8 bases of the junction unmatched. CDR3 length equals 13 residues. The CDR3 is CASSVAGTEGYTF. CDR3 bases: TGTGCCAGCAGTGTTGCCGGGACAGAGGGCTACACCTTC.

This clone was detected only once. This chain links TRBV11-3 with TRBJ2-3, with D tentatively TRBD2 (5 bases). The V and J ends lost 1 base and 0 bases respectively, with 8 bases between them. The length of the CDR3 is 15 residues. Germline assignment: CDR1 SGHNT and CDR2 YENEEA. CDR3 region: CASSLGSGSTDTQYF. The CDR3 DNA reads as TGTGCCAGCAGCTTAGGGTCGGGGAGCACAGATACGCAGTATTTT.